The 18 T cell receptor beta chains below all came from one sample that was sequenced in a study of control samples from healthy donors and cancer patients. Clones were read by immunoSEQ multiplex PCR, and TCRdb kept only the in-frame ones, dropping some. The table has about 55,000 clones, 85% to 95% seen once. Sequencing was done on a sample of blood. All receptors come from a man aged 25-40 years in good health.

The chain recombines TRBV19 with TRBJ2-1; D gene unclear. Germline V lookup: CDR1 LNHDA, CDR2 SQIVND (reference sequence). V was shortened by 5 bases and J by 15 bases, with 17 bases between the two germline ends. The CDR3 has 12 amino acids. The CDR3 is CASSPPGDARFF. The CDR3 DNA follows: TGTGCCAGTAGTCCCCCAGGAGACGCCCGGTTCTTC.

This sequence joins TRBV28 and TRBJ1-6, with 7 bases aligning to TRBD1. Germline trimming cut 2 bases from V and 10 bases from J; bases unmatched to any gene: 5. Germline V CDR1 and CDR2: MDHEN, SYDVKM. CDR3 length equals 14 residues. The CDR3 loop reads CASSLRQGGSPLHF. The CDR3 DNA follows: TGTGCCAGCAGTTTAAGACAGGGTGGCTCACCCCTCCACTTT.

The chain uses TRBV29-1 and TRBJ2-6; D call uncertain. V shed 4 bases and J shed 0 bases, with 4 bases lying between them. Germline V lookup: CDR1 SQVTM, CDR2 ANQGSEA. This CDR3 region has 13 residues. CDR3 nucleotide sequence: TGCAGCGTTGGGGACTCTGGGGCCAACGTCCTGACTTTC. Amino acid sequence: CSVGDSGANVLTF.

This clone was observed a single time. The rearrangement links TRBV10-3 to TRBJ2-7; tentative D call: TRBD1 (5 bases). V shed 0 bases and J shed 2 bases, with 5 bases lying between them. CDR3 length equals 13 residues. Germline CDR1 reads ENHRY; CDR2 reads SYGVKD. CDR3 in amino acids: CAISESGPYEQYF. The CDR3 DNA is TGTGCCATCAGTGAGTCGGGGCCCTACGAGCAGTACTTC.

V is TRBV5-1 and J is TRBJ2-1; D is ambiguous. The CDR3 length is 11 residues. Germline lookup yields CDR1 SGHRS and CDR2 YFSETQ. V gave up 7 bases and J gave up 4 bases, with 6 bases separating them. CDR3 protein: CASATYNEQFF. CDR3 sequence (DNA): TGCGCCAGCGCGACTTACAATGAGCAGTTCTTC.

The genes are TRBV18 and TRBJ1-1; the D gene is possibly TRBD1 (5 bases). CDR3 length: 15 amino acids. Germline V CDR1 and CDR2: KGHSH, LQKENI. V was cut by 3 bases and J by 3 bases, with 14 bases left in between. This CDR3 reads CASSPRDLPHTEAFF. In DNA, the CDR3 is TGTGCCAGCTCACCTCGGGACCTCCCCCACACTGAAGCTTTCTTT.

The chain has TRBV28 and TRBJ1-2; 8 nucleotides align to TRBD1. The CDR3 sequence is 15 residues long. Germline CDR1 is MDHEN and CDR2 is SYDVKM. V lost 7 bases, J lost 2 bases, and 9 bases stayed unmatched. CDR3 sequence: CASTSAGQANYGYTF. CDR3 nucleotides: TGTGCCAGCACCTCCGCGGGACAGGCGAACTATGGCTACACCTTC.

The chain combines TRBV9 with TRBJ2-1; possible D gene TRBD1, 5 bases. The germline gives CDR1 SGDLS, CDR2 YYNGEE. There are 14 residues in the CDR3. Trimming took off 3 bases at V and 2 bases at J, with 9 bases between the two ends. The CDR3 here is CASSASTAYNEQFF. The CDR3 DNA reads TGTGCCAGCAGCGCCTCGACAGCCTACAATGAGCAGTTCTTC.

The rearrangement joins TRBV9 to TRBJ2-1; 8 bases are shared with TRBD1. Looked up from germline, CDR1 is SGDLS and CDR2 is YYNGEE. This CDR3 spans 15 amino acids. Trimming took 4 bases from V and 9 from J; bases not matched to a gene: 12. This CDR3 is CASSPATGVFAEQFF. CDR3 DNA: TGTGCCAGCAGCCCTGCGACAGGGGTCTTCGCTGAGCAGTTCTTC.

This clone was seen a single time. This chain links TRBV27 with TRBJ2-1; 9 nucleotides line up with TRBD2. Germline loops: CDR1 MNHEY, CDR2 SMNVEV (reference sequence). This CDR3 contains 14 residues. Trimming cost V 3 bases and J 9 bases; bases outside gene matches: 6. The DNA of the CDR3 is TGTGCCAGCAGTTTTGGCGGGAGGGCCGGTGAGCAGTTCTTC. It encodes CASSFGGRAGEQFF.

The chain employs TRBV7-2 and TRBJ2-7, with D possibly being TRBD2 (5 bases). This CDR3 is 12 amino acids long. Germline assignment: CDR1 SGHTA and CDR2 FQGNSA. Deletions cut 5 bases from V and 3 bases from J, with 8 bases between. This CDR3 is CASSRLLYEQYF. The CDR3, as DNA: TGTGCCAGCAGCCGACTACTCTACGAGCAGTACTTC. Based on the CDR3 plus reference TRBV7-2 and TRBJ2-7, the full variable domain is GAGVSQSPSNKVTEKGKDVELRCDPISGHTALYWYRQSLGQGLEFLIYFQGNSAPDKSGLPSDRFSAERTGGSVSTLTIQRTQQEDSAVYLCASSRLLYEQYFGPGTRLTVT.

Only a few counts were recorded for this clone. The gene calls are TRBV6-5 and TRBJ1-1, with D uncertain. Germline assignment: CDR1 MNHEY and CDR2 SVGAGI. V was clipped by 0 bases and J by 0 bases, with 2 bases between them. There are 13 residues in the CDR3. The CDR3 DNA sequence: TGTGCCAGCAGTTACTCGGTGAACACTGAAGCTTTCTTT. This gives the protein CASSYSVNTEAFF.

The V call is TRBV11-2, the J call TRBJ2-1; 11 nucleotides line up with TRBD2. Trimming removed 5 bases from V and 2 bases from J; junction bases left unmatched: 5. CDR1 SGHAT and CDR2 FQNNGV come from the germline V gene. This CDR3 is 16 amino acids long. The CDR3: CASSLSSGRAYNEQFF. The CDR3 nucleotides read TGTGCCAGCAGCCTAAGTAGCGGGAGGGCCTACAATGAGCAGTTCTTC.

Only one count was recorded for this clone. The chain uses TRBV9 and TRBJ2-7; the D gene is possibly TRBD2 (6 bases). The germline V and J ends were trimmed by 3 bases and 3 bases, with 13 bases remaining between them. CDR1 and CDR2 (germline): SGDLS, YYNGEE. This CDR3 has 14 residues. CDR3 sequence (DNA): TGTGCCAGCAGCGCCTCGCCAGCGGGCTACGAGCAGTACTTC. Translated: CASSASPAGYEQYF.

The chain has TRBV29-1 and TRBJ2-3; D gene uncertain. Germline-derived CDR1 and CDR2 are SQVTM and ANQGSEA. CDR3 length equals 13 residues. V was trimmed by 3 bases and J by 3 bases, leaving 10 bases between them. CDR3 bases: TGCAGCGTTGAGGAGTTGTTGACAGATACGCAGTATTTT. Protein product: CSVEELLTDTQYF.

To note about this clone: The same CDR3 also results from other DNA sequences found in this sample. The genes are TRBV15 and TRBJ1-2; D gene ambiguous. The germline gives CDR1 LNHNV, CDR2 YYDKDF (reference sequence). CDR3 length: 12 amino acids. Trimming left V 1 base short and J 8 bases short, with 8 bases between. CDR3 DNA: TGTGCCACCAGCAGAGGGCCTTGGGGCTACACCTTC. Translation: CATSRGPWGYTF.

The chain uses TRBV5-1 and TRBJ1-2; D possibly corresponds to TRBD1 (6 bases). The V gene's germline CDR1 is SGHRS and CDR2 YFSETQ. This CDR3 comprises 13 residues. V was shortened by 0 bases and J by 6 bases, with 9 bases between the two germline ends. This chain's CDR3 is CASSLGRGDGYTF. Written as DNA, the CDR3 is TGCGCCAGCAGCTTGGGCAGGGGAGATGGCTACACCTTC.

CDR3 DNA: TGCGCCAGCAGCCTCGAACCCAGACTGAACACTGAAGCTTTCTTT. Residues: CASSLEPRLNTEAFF. The chain uses TRBV4-1 and TRBJ1-1, with D unresolved. This CDR3 has 15 residues. V shed 4 bases and J shed 0 bases, with 12 bases lying between them. The germline gives CDR1 MGHRA, CDR2 YSYEKL.